This entry lists 18 T cell receptor beta chains sequenced from one sample in a study of cytomegalovirus exposure and HLA in healthy donors. A multiplex PCR was run with 60 Vbeta primers and 13 Jbeta primers. Some clones are missing from TCRdb's copy, which holds only in-frame ones; the method was immunoSEQ multiplex PCR. The table records around 110,000 clones, about four fifths of them present only once. Material for sequencing was PBMCs. All receptors derive from a woman between 18 and 30 years old in good health and CMV-seronegative.

This clone was seen a handful of times. The rearrangement links TRBV5-1 to TRBJ1-1; unclear D gene. V lost 0 bases to trimming and J lost 0 bases, with 6 bases between them. Germline values: CDR1 SGHRS, CDR2 YFSETQ. The CDR3 length is 14 residues. Here the CDR3 reads CASSLGSMNTEAFF. The CDR3 DNA is TGCGCCAGCAGCTTGGGAAGCATGAACACTGAAGCTTTCTTT.

The CDR3: CAWTQGRGTEAFF. The CDR3 nucleotides read TGTGCCTGGACTCAGGGGAGAGGAACTGAAGCTTTCTTT. The chain has TRBV30 and TRBJ1-1; possible D gene TRBD1, 6 bases. This CDR3 contains 13 residues. The germline V and J ends were trimmed by 4 bases and 5 bases, with 14 bases remaining between them. Germline V lookup: CDR1 GTSNPN, CDR2 SVGIG (reference sequence).

V and J are TRBV5-4 and TRBJ2-5; 11 bases agree with TRBD1. The germline V gene encodes CDR1 SGHNT and CDR2 YYREEE (reference sequence). The CDR3 length is 15 residues. Unmatched junction bases numbered 4, after V lost 4 bases and J lost 2 bases. The CDR3 DNA is TGTGCCAGCAGCCCCGGGACAGGGGGACAAGAGACCCAGTACTTC. Its protein is CASSPGTGGQETQYF. The whole variable domain, filled in from reference TRBV5-4 and TRBJ2-5, reads ETGVTQSPTHLIKTRGQQVTLRCSSQSGHNTVSWYQQALGQGPQFIFQYYREEENGRGNFPPRFSGLQFPNYSSELNVNALELDDSALYLCASSPGTGGQETQYFGPGTRLLVL.

As for this clone: This sample includes further DNA sequences coding for the same CDR3. V is TRBV5-1 and J is TRBJ1-5, with D unclear. The length of the CDR3 is 15 residues. Germline V CDR1 and CDR2: SGHRS, YFSETQ. V was clipped by 0 bases and J by 0 bases, with 7 bases between them. As DNA, the CDR3 is TGCGCCAGCAGCTTGGCCGGTTTTAGCAATCAGCCCCAGCATTTT. Protein sequence: CASSLAGFSNQPQHF.

The chain employs TRBV2 and TRBJ1-1, with 7 bases fitting TRBD1. The CDR3 covers 14 residues. Trimming removed 3 bases from V and 5 bases from J; junction bases left unmatched: 6. Germline V gene sequence: CDR1 SNHLY, CDR2 FYNNEI. As DNA, the CDR3 is TGTGCCAGCAGTGAGCACAGGGGCGTGACTGAAGCTTTCTTT. This sequence encodes CASSEHRGVTEAFF.

CDR3 in amino acids: CASRTGKFYNSPLHF. As DNA, the CDR3 is TGCGCCAGCAGGACAGGGAAATTTTATAATTCACCCCTCCACTTT. The V and J genes are TRBV10-1 and TRBJ1-6; TRBD1 aligns across 7 bases. V shed 6 bases and J 4 bases; nucleotides not matched to a gene: 6. Germline CDR1 WNHNN, CDR2 SYGVQD (reference sequence). The length of the CDR3 is 15 residues.

The CDR3 sequence: CASSKGQGNGYTF. CDR3 sequence (DNA): TGTGCCAGCAGCAAGGGACAGGGTAATGGCTACACCTTC. The chain joins TRBV27 to TRBJ1-2; 9 bases match TRBD1. V was pared by 6 bases and J by 6 bases, with 5 bases of the junction left unmatched. Per the germline V gene, CDR1 is MNHEY and CDR2 is SMNVEV (reference sequence). This CDR3 has 13 amino acids.

This chain joins TRBV6-1 and TRBJ1-1; D uncertain. This CDR3 contains 13 residues. The V gene lost 4 bases and the J gene lost 1 base, with 7 bases spanning the gap. Germline V CDR1 and CDR2: MNHNS, SASEGT. In nucleotides, the CDR3 is TGTGCCAGCAGTGCGGTATGGAACACTGAAGCTTTCTTT. Amino acids: CASSAVWNTEAFF.

The chain employs TRBV5-1 and TRBJ2-5; maybe TRBD2 (6 bases). The V end lost 4 bases, the J end lost 5 bases, and 15 bases lay between the germline ends. The CDR3 is made up of 14 amino acids. Germline loops: CDR1 SGHRS, CDR2 YFSETQ. This CDR3 is CASSQLGGGETQYF. The CDR3 DNA is TGCGCCAGCAGCCAGCTGGGGGGTGGGGAGACCCAGTACTTC.

This sequence joins TRBV30 and TRBJ2-1; 8 bases map to TRBD2. Germline-derived CDR1 and CDR2 are GTSNPN and SVGIG (reference sequence). J gave up 8 bases and V 2 bases, and 11 bases lay outside the gene matches. This CDR3 comprises 15 residues. The CDR3 DNA is TGTGCCTGGAGTCCACCGGGACTAGGCAGGGATGAGCAGTTCTTC. Translation: CAWSPPGLGRDEQFF.

The rearrangement joins TRBV29-1 to TRBJ1-2, with unresolved D. The CDR3 sequence is 12 residues long. Trimming pared 2 bases from V and 4 bases from J, leaving 8 bases between. Germline V CDR1 and CDR2: SQVTM, ANQGSEA. The CDR3 nucleotides read TGCAGCGTTGAACCAGTACCCTATGGCTACACCTTC. Encoded protein: CSVEPVPYGYTF.

The chain recombines TRBV28 with TRBJ2-2; 10 bases are shared with TRBD2. The CDR3 is 15 amino acids. V shed 6 bases, J shed 5 bases, and the junction held 6 bases outside the gene matches. The V gene's germline CDR1 is MDHEN and CDR2 SYDVKM. CDR3 region: CASRTLAGVTGELFF. The CDR3 bases are TGTGCCAGCAGGACTCTAGCGGGGGTGACCGGGGAGCTGTTTTTT.

A single count supports this clone. This rearrangement joins TRBV19 to TRBJ1-6, with a tentative D call TRBD1 (5 bases). V shed 6 bases and J shed 0 bases, with 9 bases lying between them. Germline values: CDR1 LNHDA, CDR2 SQIVND (reference sequence). The CDR3 has 15 amino acids. The CDR3 DNA reads TGTGCCAGTAGAGACAGCAGCTCCTATAATTCACCCCTCCACTTT. Its translation: CASRDSSSYNSPLHF.

The V gene is TRBV6-1, the J gene TRBJ2-7, with 9 bases lining up with TRBD2. V gave up 0 bases and J gave up 2 bases; unmatched junction bases: 2. Germline CDR1 is MNHNS and CDR2 is SASEGT. The CDR3 has 15 residues. The CDR3 DNA reads TGTGCCAGCAGTGAAGCGTCTAGCGGGGCCTACGAGCAGTACTTC. Its translation: CASSEASSGAYEQYF.

The chain recombines TRBV6-1 with TRBJ1-2; D is uncertain. The CDR3 has 19 amino acids. Germline CDR1 MNHNS, CDR2 SASEGT. V was clipped by 0 bases and J by 0 bases, with 20 bases between them. The CDR3, as DNA: TGTGCCAGCAGTGAAGCGAGTTGGCAGTCGAGGTTAGCTAACTATGGCTACACCTTC. This sequence encodes CASSEASWQSRLANYGYTF.

J is TRBJ1-5 and V is TRBV6-1, with 9 bases lining up with TRBD1. CDR1 is MNHNS and CDR2 is SASEGT in the germline V gene. The CDR3 extends over 15 amino acids. Trimming cost V 1 base and J 4 bases; bases outside gene matches: 2. The DNA of the CDR3 is TGTGCCAGCAGTGAAGAGGGACAGGGAAATCAGCCCCAGCATTTT. Its translation is CASSEEGQGNQPQHF.

This clone has just a few counts. The chain carries TRBV5-1 and TRBJ2-2; 7 positions match TRBD1. The germline V gene encodes CDR1 SGHRS and CDR2 YFSETQ. Germline trimming cut 3 bases from V and 4 bases from J; bases unmatched to any gene: 9. This CDR3 is 16 amino acids long. In DNA, the CDR3 is TGCGCCAGCAGCTCAATGAGACAGGGTAGCACCGGGGAGCTGTTTTTT. Translated: CASSSMRQGSTGELFF.

The genes are TRBV6-1 and TRBJ1-2; 8 bases are a match to TRBD1. The germline V gene encodes CDR1 MNHNS and CDR2 SASEGT. This CDR3 has 13 residues. The V segment lost 7 bases and the J segment 4 bases; nucleotides outside the gene matches: 5. CDR3 sequence reads: CASMPDRGYGYTF. The DNA of the CDR3 is TGTGCCAGCATGCCTGACAGGGGCTATGGCTACACCTTC.